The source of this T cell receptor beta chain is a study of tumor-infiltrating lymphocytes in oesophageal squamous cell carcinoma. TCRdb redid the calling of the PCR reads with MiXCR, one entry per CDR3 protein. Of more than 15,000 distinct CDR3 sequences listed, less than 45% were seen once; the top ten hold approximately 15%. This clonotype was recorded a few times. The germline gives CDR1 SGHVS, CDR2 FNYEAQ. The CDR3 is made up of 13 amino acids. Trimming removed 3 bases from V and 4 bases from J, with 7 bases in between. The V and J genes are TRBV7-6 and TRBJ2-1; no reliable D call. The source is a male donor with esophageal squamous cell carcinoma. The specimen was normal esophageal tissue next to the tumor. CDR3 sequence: CASSFQSYNEQFF. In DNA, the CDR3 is TGTGCCAGCAGCTTTCAGTCGTACAATGAGCAGTTCTTC.